This T cell receptor beta chain appears in the sequencing data of a study of spatial heterogeneity in lung cancer. TCRdb reanalysed the 5' RACE reads using MiXCR and keeps one entry per CDR3 protein. The table includes 95,000 to 130,000 distinct CDR3 sequences, roughly an eighth detected once. This clonotype was seen at least ten times. V lost 5 bases and J lost 0; bases outside the gene matches: 2. CDR1 is SGHDN, CDR2 FVKESK, per germline. This CDR3 is 15 amino acids long. Time point specified: blood at routine non-recurrence follow-up after resection. Sequencing covered unsorted whole RNA taken from tumor, nontumor lung or frozen PBMC.

The source of this sequence is a male donor with early-stage non-small cell lung cancer. V usage is TRBV14 and J usage is TRBJ2-7, with 12 bases that match TRBD2. The material sequenced was PBMCs, taken at follow-up. Here the CDR3 DNA reads TGTGCCAGCAGCGAGACTAGCGGGGGCTCCTACGAGCAGTACTTC. Residues: CASSETSGGSYEQYF.